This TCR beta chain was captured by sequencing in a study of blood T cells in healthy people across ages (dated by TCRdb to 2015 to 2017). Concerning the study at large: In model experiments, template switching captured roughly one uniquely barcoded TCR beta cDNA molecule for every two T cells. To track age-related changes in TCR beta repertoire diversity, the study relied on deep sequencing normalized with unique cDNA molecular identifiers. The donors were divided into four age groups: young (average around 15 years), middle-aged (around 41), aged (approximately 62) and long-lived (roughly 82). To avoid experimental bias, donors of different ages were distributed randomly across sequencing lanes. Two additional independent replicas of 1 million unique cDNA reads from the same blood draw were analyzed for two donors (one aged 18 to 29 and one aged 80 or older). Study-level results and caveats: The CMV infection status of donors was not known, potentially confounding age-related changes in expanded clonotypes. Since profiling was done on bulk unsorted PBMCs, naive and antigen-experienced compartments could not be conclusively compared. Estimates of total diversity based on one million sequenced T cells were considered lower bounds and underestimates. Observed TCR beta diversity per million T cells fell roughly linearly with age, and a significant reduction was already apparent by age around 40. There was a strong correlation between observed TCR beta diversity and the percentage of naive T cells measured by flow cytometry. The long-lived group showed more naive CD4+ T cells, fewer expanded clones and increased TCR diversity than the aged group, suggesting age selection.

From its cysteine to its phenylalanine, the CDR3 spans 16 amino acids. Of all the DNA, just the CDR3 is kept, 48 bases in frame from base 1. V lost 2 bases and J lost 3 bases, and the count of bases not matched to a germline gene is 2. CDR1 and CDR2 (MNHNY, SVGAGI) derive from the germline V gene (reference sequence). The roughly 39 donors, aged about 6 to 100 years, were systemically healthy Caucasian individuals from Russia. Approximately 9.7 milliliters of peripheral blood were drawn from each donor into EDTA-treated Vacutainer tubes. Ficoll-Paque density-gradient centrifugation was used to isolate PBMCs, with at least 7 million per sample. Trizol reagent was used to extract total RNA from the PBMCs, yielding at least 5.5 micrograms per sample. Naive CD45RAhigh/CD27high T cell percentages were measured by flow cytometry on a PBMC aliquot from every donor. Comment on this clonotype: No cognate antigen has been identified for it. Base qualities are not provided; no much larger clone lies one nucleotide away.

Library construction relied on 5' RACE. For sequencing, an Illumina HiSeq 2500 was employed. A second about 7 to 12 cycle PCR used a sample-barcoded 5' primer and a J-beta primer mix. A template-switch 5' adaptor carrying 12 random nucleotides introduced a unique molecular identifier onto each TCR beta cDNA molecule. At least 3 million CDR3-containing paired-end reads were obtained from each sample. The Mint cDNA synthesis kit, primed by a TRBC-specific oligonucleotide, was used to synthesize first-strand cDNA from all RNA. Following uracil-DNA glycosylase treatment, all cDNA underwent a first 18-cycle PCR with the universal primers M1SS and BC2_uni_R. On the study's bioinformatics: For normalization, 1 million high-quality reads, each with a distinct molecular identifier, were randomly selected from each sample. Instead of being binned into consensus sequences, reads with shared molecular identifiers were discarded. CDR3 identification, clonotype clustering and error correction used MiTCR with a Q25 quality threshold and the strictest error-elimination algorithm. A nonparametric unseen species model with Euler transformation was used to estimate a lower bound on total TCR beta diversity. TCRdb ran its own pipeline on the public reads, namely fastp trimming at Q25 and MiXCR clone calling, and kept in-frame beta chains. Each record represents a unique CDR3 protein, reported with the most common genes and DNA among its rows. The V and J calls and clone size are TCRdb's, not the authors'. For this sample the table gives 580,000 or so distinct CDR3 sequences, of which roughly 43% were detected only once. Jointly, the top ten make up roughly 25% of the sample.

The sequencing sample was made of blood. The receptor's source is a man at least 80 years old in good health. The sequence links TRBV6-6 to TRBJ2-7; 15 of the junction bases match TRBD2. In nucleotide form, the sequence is TGTGCCAGCAGTTACCGGACTAGCGGGAGGGGCTACGAGCAGTACTTC. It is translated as CASSYRTSGRGYEQYF.